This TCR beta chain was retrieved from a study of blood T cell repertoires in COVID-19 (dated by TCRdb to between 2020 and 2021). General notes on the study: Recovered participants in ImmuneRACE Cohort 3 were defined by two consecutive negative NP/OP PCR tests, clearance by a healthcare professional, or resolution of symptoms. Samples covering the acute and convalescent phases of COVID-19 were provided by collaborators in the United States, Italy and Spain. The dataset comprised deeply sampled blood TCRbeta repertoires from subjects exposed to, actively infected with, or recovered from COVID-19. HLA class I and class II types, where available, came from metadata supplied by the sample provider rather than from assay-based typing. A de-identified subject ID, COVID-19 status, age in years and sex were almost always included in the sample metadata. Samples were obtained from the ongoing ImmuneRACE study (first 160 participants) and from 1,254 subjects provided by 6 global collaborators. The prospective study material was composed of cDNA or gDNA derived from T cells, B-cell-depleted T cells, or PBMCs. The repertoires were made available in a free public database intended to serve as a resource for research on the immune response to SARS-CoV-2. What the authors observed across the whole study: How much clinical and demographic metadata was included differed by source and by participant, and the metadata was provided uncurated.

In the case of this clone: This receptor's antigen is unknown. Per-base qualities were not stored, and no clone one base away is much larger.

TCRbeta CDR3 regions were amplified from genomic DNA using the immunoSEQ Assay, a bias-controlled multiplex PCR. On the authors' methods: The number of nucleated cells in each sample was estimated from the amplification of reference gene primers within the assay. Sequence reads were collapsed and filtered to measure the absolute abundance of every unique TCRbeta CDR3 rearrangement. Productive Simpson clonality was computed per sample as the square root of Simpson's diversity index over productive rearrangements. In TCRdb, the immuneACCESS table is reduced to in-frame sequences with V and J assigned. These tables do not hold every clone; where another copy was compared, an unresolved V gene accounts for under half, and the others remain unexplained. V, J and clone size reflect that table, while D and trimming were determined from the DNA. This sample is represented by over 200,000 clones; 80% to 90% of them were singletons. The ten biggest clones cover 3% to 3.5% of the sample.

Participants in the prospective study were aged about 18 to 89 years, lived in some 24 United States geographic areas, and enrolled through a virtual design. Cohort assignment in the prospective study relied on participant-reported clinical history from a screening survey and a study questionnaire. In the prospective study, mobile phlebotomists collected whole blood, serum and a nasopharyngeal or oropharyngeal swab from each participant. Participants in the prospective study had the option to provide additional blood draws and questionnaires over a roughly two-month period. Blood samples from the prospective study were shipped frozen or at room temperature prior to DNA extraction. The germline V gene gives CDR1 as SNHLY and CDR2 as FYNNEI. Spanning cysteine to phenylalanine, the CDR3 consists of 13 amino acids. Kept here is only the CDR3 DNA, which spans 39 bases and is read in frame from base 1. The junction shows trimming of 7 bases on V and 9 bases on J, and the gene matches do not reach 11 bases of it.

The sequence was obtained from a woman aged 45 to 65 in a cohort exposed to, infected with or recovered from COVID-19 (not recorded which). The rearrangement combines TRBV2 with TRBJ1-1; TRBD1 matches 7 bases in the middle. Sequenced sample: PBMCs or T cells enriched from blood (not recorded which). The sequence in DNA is TGTGCCAGCACGGATGGGGAGACAGGGCAAGCTTTCTTT. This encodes CASTDGETGQAFF. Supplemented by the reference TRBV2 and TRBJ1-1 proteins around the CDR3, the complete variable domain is EPEVTQTPSHQVTQMGQEVILRCVPISNHLYFYWYRQILGQKVEFLVSFYNNEISEKSEIFDDQFSVERPDGSNFTLKIRSTKLEDSAMYFCASTDGETGQAFFGQGTRLTVV.